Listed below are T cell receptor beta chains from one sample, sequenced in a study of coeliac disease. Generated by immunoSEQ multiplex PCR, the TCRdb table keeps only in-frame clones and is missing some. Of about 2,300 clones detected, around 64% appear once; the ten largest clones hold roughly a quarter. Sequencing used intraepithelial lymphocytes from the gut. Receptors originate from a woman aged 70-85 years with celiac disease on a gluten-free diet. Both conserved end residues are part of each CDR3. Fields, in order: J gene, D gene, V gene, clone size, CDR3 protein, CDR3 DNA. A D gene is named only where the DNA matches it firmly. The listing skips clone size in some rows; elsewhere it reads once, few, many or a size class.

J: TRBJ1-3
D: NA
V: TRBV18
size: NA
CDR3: CASSPPTGSHSGNTIYF
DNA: TGTGCCAGCTCACCACCCACGGGATCCCACTCTGGAAACACCATATATTTT

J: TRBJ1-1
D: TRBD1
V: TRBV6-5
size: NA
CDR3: CASSGIGGFTEAFF
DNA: TGTGCCAGCAGCGGAATAGGGGGCTTCACTGAAGCTTTCTTT

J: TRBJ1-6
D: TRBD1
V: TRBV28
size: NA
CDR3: CASSPRGTGGNSPLHF
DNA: TGTGCCAGCAGTCCGAGAGGCACAGGGGGAAATTCACCCCTCCACTTT

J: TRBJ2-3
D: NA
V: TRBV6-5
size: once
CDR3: CASSYLQSTDTQYF
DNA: TGTGCCAGCAGTTACCTACAGAGCACAGATACGCAGTATTTT

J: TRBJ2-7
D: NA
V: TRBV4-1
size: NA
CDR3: CASSRLGRGDYEQYF
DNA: TGCGCCAGCAGCCGCCTGGGCAGGGGTGACTACGAGCAGTACTTC

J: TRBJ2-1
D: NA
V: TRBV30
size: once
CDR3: CAWGQRDQFF
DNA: TGTGCCTGGGGACAGCGAGATCAGTTCTTC

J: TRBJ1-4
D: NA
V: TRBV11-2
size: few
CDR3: CASSREYPGVEKLFF
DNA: TGTGCCAGCAGCCGAGAGTACCCTGGTGTTGAAAAACTGTTTTTT

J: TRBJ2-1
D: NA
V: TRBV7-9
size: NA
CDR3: CASSLNRVTYNEQFF
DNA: TGTGCCAGCAGCTTAAACAGGGTAACCTACAATGAGCAGTTCTTC

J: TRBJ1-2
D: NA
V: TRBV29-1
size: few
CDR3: CSVEEAAGGYTF
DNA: TGCAGCGTTGAAGAAGCGGCGGGAGGCTACACCTTC

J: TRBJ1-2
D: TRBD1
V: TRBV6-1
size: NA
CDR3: CASSVRTGGYGYTF
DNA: TGTGCCAGCAGTGTGAGGACAGGGGGCTATGGCTACACCTTC

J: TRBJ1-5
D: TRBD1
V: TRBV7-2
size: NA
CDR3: CASSAGTVVINQPQHF
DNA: TGTGCCAGCAGCGCCGGGACAGTCGTTATCAATCAGCCCCAGCATTTT

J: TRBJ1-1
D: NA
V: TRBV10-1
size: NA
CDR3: CASSPAGQSLNTEAFF
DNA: TGCGCCAGCAGTCCCGCAGGTCAATCTTTGAACACTGAAGCTTTCTTT

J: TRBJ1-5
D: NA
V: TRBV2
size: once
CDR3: CASRQETQPQHF
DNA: TGTGCCAGCAGACAGGAAACTCAGCCCCAGCATTTT

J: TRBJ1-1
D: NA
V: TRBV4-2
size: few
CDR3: CASSQPDINEAFF
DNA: TGTGCCAGCAGCCAACCCGACATAAATGAAGCTTTCTTT

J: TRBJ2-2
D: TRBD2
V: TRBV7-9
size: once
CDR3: CASSHFSGAGELFF
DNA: TGTGCCAGCAGCCACTTTAGCGGGGCCGGGGAGCTGTTTTTT

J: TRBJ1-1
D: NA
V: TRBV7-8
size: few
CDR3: CASSPGQSLNTEAFF
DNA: TGTGCCAGCAGCCCAGGACAGTCGCTGAACACTGAAGCTTTCTTT

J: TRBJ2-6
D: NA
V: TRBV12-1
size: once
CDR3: CASSVGQSRANVLTF
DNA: TGTGCCAGCAGCGTAGGACAAAGTCGGGCCAACGTCCTGACTTTC

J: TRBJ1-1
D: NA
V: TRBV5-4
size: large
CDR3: CASSRGLDTEAFF
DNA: TGTGCCAGCAGCCGGGGGTTGGACACTGAAGCTTTCTTT

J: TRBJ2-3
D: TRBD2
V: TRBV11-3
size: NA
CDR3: CASSGTSGGPDTQYF
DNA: TGTGCCAGCAGCGGGACTAGCGGGGGGCCAGATACGCAGTATTTT

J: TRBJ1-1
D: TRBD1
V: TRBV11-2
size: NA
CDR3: CASSQRPGQIMNTEAFF
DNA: TGTGCCAGCAGCCAGCGGCCGGGACAGATCATGAACACTGAAGCTTTCTTT

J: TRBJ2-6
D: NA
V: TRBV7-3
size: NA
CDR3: CASSLRSPRRGARWANVLTF
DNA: TGTGCCAGCAGCTTAAGATCCCCGCGCAGGGGGGCTAGGTGGGCCAACGTCCTGACTTTC

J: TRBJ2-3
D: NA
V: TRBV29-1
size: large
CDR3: CSIPRTVDTQYF
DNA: TGCAGTATACCACGAACTGTAGATACGCAGTATTTT

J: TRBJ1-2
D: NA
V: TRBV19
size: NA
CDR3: CASSIGYSTYGYTF
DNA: TGTGCCAGTAGTATAGGGTACAGCACCTATGGCTACACCTTC

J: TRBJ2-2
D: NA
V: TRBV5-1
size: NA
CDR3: CASREQGSGGELFF
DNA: TGCGCCAGCAGAGAACAGGGCTCCGGCGGGGAGCTGTTTTTT

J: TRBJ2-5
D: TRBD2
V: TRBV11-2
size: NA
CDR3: CASTGTSGSGETQYF
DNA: TGTGCCAGCACCGGGACTAGCGGGAGTGGAGAGACCCAGTACTTC

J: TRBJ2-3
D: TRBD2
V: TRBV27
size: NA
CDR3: CASSLYRGESTDTQYF
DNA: TGTGCCAGCAGTTTATATCGGGGGGAAAGCACAGATACGCAGTATTTT

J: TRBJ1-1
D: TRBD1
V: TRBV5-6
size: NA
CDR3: CASSLETGGNTEAFF
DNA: TGTGCCAGCAGCTTGGAGACAGGGGGGAACACTGAAGCTTTCTTT

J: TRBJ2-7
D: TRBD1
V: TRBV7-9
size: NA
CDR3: CASSQHGTVYEQYF
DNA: TGTGCCAGCAGCCAACACGGGACAGTCTACGAGCAGTACTTC

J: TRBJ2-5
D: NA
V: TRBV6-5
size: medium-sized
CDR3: CASSFAPDIWETQYF
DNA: TGTGCCAGCAGTTTCGCCCCGGACATATGGGAGACCCAGTACTTC

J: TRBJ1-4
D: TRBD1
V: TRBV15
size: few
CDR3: CATSRRRTGTQNEKLFF
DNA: TGTGCCACCAGCAGACGTCGGACAGGAACCCAAAATGAAAAACTGTTTTTT

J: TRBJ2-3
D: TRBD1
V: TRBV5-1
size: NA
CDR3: CASSLGQGSDTQYF
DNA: TGTGCCAGCAGCCTCGGACAGGGGTCAGATACGCAGTATTTT

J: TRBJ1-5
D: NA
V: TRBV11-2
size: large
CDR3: CASSLLLGGPQHF
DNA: TGTGCCAGCAGCTTACTACTGGGAGGGCCCCAGCATTTT

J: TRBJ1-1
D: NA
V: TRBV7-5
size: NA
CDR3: CARSPGHWNTEAFF
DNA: TGTGCCAGAAGCCCGGGACACTGGAACACTGAAGCTTTCTTT

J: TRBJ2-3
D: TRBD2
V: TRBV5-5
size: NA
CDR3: CASSGLGTSGGATQYF
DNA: TGTGCCAGCAGCGGGCTGGGGACTAGCGGGGGGGCTACGCAGTATTTT

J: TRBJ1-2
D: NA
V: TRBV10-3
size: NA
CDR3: CAISESRDQINYGYTF
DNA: TGTGCCATCAGTGAGTCGAGGGATCAAATCAACTATGGCTACACCTTC

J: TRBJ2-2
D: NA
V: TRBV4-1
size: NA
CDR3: CASSQGHPGGELFF
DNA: TGCGCCAGCAGCCAAGGACACCCAGGGGGGGAGCTGTTTTTT

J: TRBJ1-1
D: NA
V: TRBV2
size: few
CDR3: CASRPGLQRTEAFF
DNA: TGTGCCAGCAGACCGGGACTGCAGCGCACTGAAGCTTTCTTT

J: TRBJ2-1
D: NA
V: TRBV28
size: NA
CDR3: CASSLTMNNEQFF
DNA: TGTGCCAGCAGTTTAACAATGAACAATGAGCAGTTCTTC

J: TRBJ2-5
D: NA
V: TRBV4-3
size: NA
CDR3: CASSQLEGGGVETQYF
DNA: TGCGCCAGCAGCCAACTCGAAGGAGGGGGGGTAGAGACCCAGTACTTC

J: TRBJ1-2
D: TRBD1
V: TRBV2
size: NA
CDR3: CASSEAQGNYGYTF
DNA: TGTGCCAGCAGTGAAGCACAGGGGAACTATGGCTACACCTTC

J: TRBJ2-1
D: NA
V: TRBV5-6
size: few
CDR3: CASSLVRGSTYNEQFF
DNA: TGTGCCAGCAGCTTGGTACGGGGGTCAACCTACAATGAGCAGTTCTTC

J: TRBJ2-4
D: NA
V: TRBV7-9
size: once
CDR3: CASSFAGGLAKNIQYF
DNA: TGTGCCAGCAGCTTTGCAGGGGGACTAGCCAAAAACATTCAGTACTTC

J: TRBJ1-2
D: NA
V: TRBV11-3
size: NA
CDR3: CASSFWAGPPFF
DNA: TGTGCCAGCAGCTTCTGGGCAGGCCCTCCTTTCTTC

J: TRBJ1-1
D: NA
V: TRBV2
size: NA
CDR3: CASAREKNTEAFF
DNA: TGTGCCAGCGCTCGGGAGAAGAACACTGAAGCTTTCTTT

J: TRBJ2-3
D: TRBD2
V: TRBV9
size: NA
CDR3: CASSVRGGGTDTQYF
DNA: TGTGCCAGCAGCGTTCGCGGGGGGGGCACAGATACGCAGTATTTT

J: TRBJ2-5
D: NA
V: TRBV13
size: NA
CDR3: CASSFGETQYF
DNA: TGTGCCAGCAGCTTCGGGGAGACCCAGTACTTC

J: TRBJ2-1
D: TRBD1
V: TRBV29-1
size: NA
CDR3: CSVLRDRDYNEQFF
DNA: TGCAGCGTATTACGGGACAGGGACTACAATGAGCAGTTCTTC

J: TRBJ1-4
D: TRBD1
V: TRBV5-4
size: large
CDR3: CASTIGDSEATNEKLFF
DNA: TGTGCCAGCACCATAGGGGACAGCGAAGCAACTAATGAAAAACTGTTTTTT

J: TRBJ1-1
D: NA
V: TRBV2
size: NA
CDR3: CASSEQGRNTEAFF
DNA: TGTGCCAGCAGTGAACAGGGTCGGAACACTGAAGCTTTCTTT

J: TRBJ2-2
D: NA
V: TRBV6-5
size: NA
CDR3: CASRPWTNTGELFF
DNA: TGTGCCAGCAGACCCTGGACAAACACCGGGGAGCTGTTTTTT

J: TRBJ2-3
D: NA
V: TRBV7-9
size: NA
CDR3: CASSSLTDTQYF
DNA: TGTGCCAGCAGCTCCCTAACAGATACGCAGTATTTT

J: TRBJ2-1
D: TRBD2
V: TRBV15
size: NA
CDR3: CATSSLFLADYNEQFF
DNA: TGTGCCACCAGCAGCCTATTCCTAGCGGATTACAATGAGCAGTTCTTC